A single sample is the source of the 3 T cell receptor beta chains below, sequenced in a study of T-cell reconstitution after alpha-beta-depleted transplantation in children. Preparation of the TCRbeta library was carried out with unique molecular identifiers. TCRdb redid the calling of the PCR reads with MiXCR, one entry per CDR3 protein. The repertoire includes fewer than 550,000 distinct CDR3 sequences, roughly 16% of them detected once, and 25% to 35% sits in the top ten. Sequencing was performed on PBMCs, mostly from graft donor cells, taken 360 days after TCRalphabeta/CD19-depleted stem cell transplant. All receptors come from a boy under two years old who had a stem cell transplant for Wiskott-Aldrich syndrome, so the T cells may come from the graft donor.

This clonotype was found many times. The chain combines TRBV5-1 with TRBJ2-5; D is unresolved. Per germline, CDR1 SGHRS and CDR2 YFSETQ. V lost 2 bases to trimming and J lost 1 base, with 9 bases between them. This CDR3 contains 14 residues. CDR3 DNA sequence: TGCGCCAGCAGCTTCTCGGTAATCCAAGAGACCCAGTACTTC. This codes for CASSFSVIQETQYF.

The V call is TRBV5-1, the J call TRBJ2-7; perhaps TRBD1 as D (5 bases). The ends were cut back, 1 base at V and 3 bases at J, with 23 bases in the middle. This CDR3 is 18 amino acids long. CDR1 is SGHRS, CDR2 YFSETQ, per germline. In nucleotides, the CDR3 is TGCGCCAGCAGCTTGTGGGCCCCCACAGGTTCCCCTTACTACGAGCAGTACTTC. Protein sequence: CASSLWAPTGSPYYEQYF.

The sample holds a few counts of this clonotype. The chain employs TRBV7-9 and TRBJ2-7; tentatively, D is TRBD1 (5 bases). Germline CDR1 SEHNR, CDR2 FQNEAQ (reference sequence). The V and J ends lost 0 bases and 10 bases respectively, with 10 bases between them. This CDR3 contains 12 residues. CDR3 residues: CASSLADTLQYF. The CDR3 DNA is TGTGCCAGCAGCTTAGCGGACACTTTACAGTACTTC.